The next 21 T cell receptor beta chains were all read from a single sample in a study of response to subunit inactivated influenza vaccine. MiXCR, applied by TCRdb to the RT-PCR reads, yields one record per CDR3 protein. The profile shows fewer than 350,000 distinct CDR3 sequences, 21% of them singletons. The sequences come from PBMCs from blood, collected about 20 months after vaccination. These receptors came from a man between 50 and 69 years old who received an inactivated influenza vaccine.

This clonotype turned up a few times. This chain uses TRBV6-5 with TRBJ1-2; tentative D call: TRBD1 (6 bases). Trimming took off 3 bases at V and 2 bases at J, with 13 bases between the two ends. CDR1 is MNHEY, CDR2 SVGAGI, per germline. The CDR3 has 15 residues. The CDR3 loop is CASSYRGGGNYGYTF. The CDR3 bases are TGTGCCAGCAGTTATCGAGGCGGGGGCAACTATGGCTACACCTTC.

This rearrangement joins TRBV4-2 to TRBJ1-1; TRBD1 agrees at 7 bases. There are 14 residues in the CDR3. The V gene's germline CDR1 is LGHNA and CDR2 YNFKEQ. J gave up 5 bases and V 1 base, and 4 bases lay outside the gene matches. CDR3 sequence reads: CASSQGDRETEAFF. The DNA of the CDR3 is TGTGCCAGCAGCCAAGGGGACAGAGAGACTGAAGCTTTCTTT.

This clonotype was observed a few times. J is TRBJ2-5 and V is TRBV7-9, with D maybe TRBD1 (6 bases). V lost 1 base to trimming and J lost 10 bases, with 13 bases between them. This CDR3 is built from 13 residues. From germline, CDR1 is SEHNR and CDR2 FQNEAQ (reference sequence). In nucleotides, the CDR3 is TGTGCCAGCAGCTTAGGGCTAGAACAGGGCCAGTACTTC. It codes for CASSLGLEQGQYF.

A few counts support this clonotype. The rearrangement uses TRBV10-3 and TRBJ1-3; no definite D call. V dropped 10 bases and J dropped 4 bases, with 14 bases sitting between them. The CDR3 runs to 13 residues. Germline V gene data show CDR1 as ENHRY and CDR2 as SYGVKD. CDR3 residues: CATMVTSGNTIYF. The CDR3 DNA reads TGTGCCACCATGGTGACTAGCGGAAACACCATATATTTT.

V gene TRBV12-3 or TRBV12-4 combines with J gene TRBJ1-3; D might be TRBD1 (5 bases). V lost 3 bases to trimming and J lost 4 bases, with 13 bases between them. The CDR3 length is 15 residues. The CDR3, as DNA: TGTGCCAGCAGTTTTGGGGGAGTGAGGGGAAACACCATATATTTT. Translation gives CASSFGGVRGNTIYF.

This chain links TRBV6-5 with TRBJ2-7, with 7 bases matching TRBD2. Germline CDR1 and CDR2: MNHEY and SVGAGI. V lost 4 bases to trimming and J lost 6 bases; unmatched junction nucleotides: 12. The CDR3 consists of 15 residues. CDR3 DNA sequence: TGTGCCAGCAGTTGGGAGGGAGAGGGGCGCGGCGAGCAGTACTTC. Its translation is CASSWEGEGRGEQYF.

The chain carries TRBV12-3 or TRBV12-4 and TRBJ1-4; D is uncertain. Trimming removed 3 bases at V and 4 bases at J, with 12 bases between. The CDR3 extends over 15 amino acids. Here the CDR3 DNA reads TGTGCCAGCAGTTTCTCGGACTTTCGTAATGAAAAACTGTTTTTT. Encoded protein: CASSFSDFRNEKLFF.

The genes are TRBV20-1 and TRBJ1-2; possible D gene TRBD1, 5 bases. CDR3 length equals 16 residues. The V gene lost 5 bases and the J gene lost 0 bases, with 19 bases spanning the gap. Germline CDR1 DFQATT, CDR2 SNEGSKA (reference sequence). The CDR3 reads CSAFKNDRLSNYGYTF. As DNA, the CDR3 is TGCAGTGCTTTTAAAAACGACAGACTCTCTAACTATGGCTACACCTTC.

This clonotype was detected only a few times. DNA for the CDR3: TGTGCCAGCAGCTTCAGGGGGACGGGGGCCAATGAGCAGTTCTTC. Protein: CASSFRGTGANEQFF. The chain recombines TRBV3-1 with TRBJ2-1; weak D call: TRBD1 (7 bases). Germline V gene sequence: CDR1 LGHDT, CDR2 YNNKEL (reference sequence). The CDR3 is 15 residues long. V dropped 5 bases and J dropped 6 bases, with 17 bases sitting between them.

The V and J genes are TRBV15 and TRBJ2-1; TRBD2 aligns across 9 bases. Germline trimming cut 1 base from V and 7 bases from J; bases unmatched to any gene: 8. The CDR3 covers 16 residues. CDR1 and CDR2 (germline): LNHNV, YYDKDF (reference sequence). The CDR3 sequence: CATSRVAGGPLNEQFF. Written as DNA, the CDR3 is TGTGCCACCAGCAGAGTCGCGGGAGGGCCCTTGAATGAGCAGTTCTTC.

The chain has TRBV5-1 and TRBJ2-3; 10 bases agree with TRBD2. Trimming at V came to 0 bases and at J to 3 bases, leaving 7 bases not matched to a gene. This CDR3 contains 17 residues. Germline V gene lookup returns CDR1 SGHRS and CDR2 YFSETQ. CDR3 residues: CASSLDPPSGGTDTQYF. Written as DNA, the CDR3 is TGCGCCAGCAGCTTGGACCCCCCTAGCGGGGGAACAGATACGCAGTATTTT.

About this clonotype: A much larger clone lies a single base off, so this may be a read error. CDR3 DNA sequence: TGTGCCAACAGCTCAGACCCCGGGACAGCCTCCTATGGCTACACCTTC. Translated: CANSSDPGTASYGYTF. The V gene is TRBV7-9, the J gene TRBJ1-2; 7 nucleotides agree with TRBD1. Per germline, CDR1 SEHNR and CDR2 FQNEAQ (reference sequence). CDR3 length equals 16 residues.

This clonotype has more than one count but fewer than ten. The rearrangement uses TRBV6-2 or TRBV6-3 and TRBJ1-1, with D unclear. The V gene's germline CDR1 is MNHEY and CDR2 SVGEGT. Trimming left V 4 bases short and J 1 base short, with 10 bases between. There are 14 residues in the CDR3. The DNA for the CDR3 is TGTGCCAGCAGTTGGGAACAACCGAACACTGAAGCTTTCTTT. This sequence encodes CASSWEQPNTEAFF.

Only a few counts were recorded for this clonotype. The chain uses TRBV20-1 and TRBJ1-6; no firm D call. There are 15 residues in the CDR3. The ends were cut back, 0 bases at V and 6 bases at J, with 12 bases in the middle. The V gene's germline CDR1 is DFQATT and CDR2 SNEGSKA (reference sequence). CDR3 nucleotide sequence: TGCAGTGCTAGAGAGGCCCGGGTGGGTAATTCACCCCTCCACTTT. Translating it yields CSAREARVGNSPLHF.

This clonotype was counted between two and nine times. The chain recombines TRBV7-8 with TRBJ2-5, with D perhaps assigned TRBD1 or TRBD2 (7 bases each). The CDR3 totals 16 residues. Trimming cost V 6 bases and J 3 bases, with 20 bases left between them. CDR1 and CDR2 from the germline V gene are SGHVS and FQNEAQ. The CDR3 DNA is TGTGCCAGCAGAATCTCCCTCGCAGGGGGGGAAGAGACCCAGTACTTC. This gives the protein CASRISLAGGEETQYF.

The CDR3 here is CSVEGGRTPTYNEQFF. The CDR3 region has the DNA TGCAGCGTTGAAGGCGGGAGGACCCCAACTTACAATGAGCAGTTCTTC. The V call is TRBV29-1, the J call TRBJ2-1; TRBD2 matches 8 bases. Trimming took 1 base from V and 4 from J; bases not matched to a gene: 9. This CDR3 comprises 16 residues. Per the germline V gene, CDR1 is SQVTM and CDR2 is ANQGSEA.

This clonotype was observed a few times. The rearrangement joins TRBV7-4 to TRBJ2-3, with 8 bases aligning to TRBD2. J was trimmed by 1 base and V by 3 bases; bases with no gene match: 9. Germline lookup yields CDR1 SGHVT and CDR2 SQSDAQ. This CDR3 comprises 17 residues. The CDR3 coding sequence is TGTGCCAGCAGCTTTTGTGTAGCGGGGAACCGCACAGATACGCAGTATTTT. Protein: CASSFCVAGNRTDTQYF.

This chain connects TRBV7-9 to TRBJ1-2; D might be TRBD1 (6 bases). Germline-derived CDR1 and CDR2 are SEHNR and FQNEAQ (reference sequence). The ends were cut back, 4 bases at V and 8 bases at J, with 17 bases in the middle. CDR3 size: 14 residues. The CDR3 DNA is TGTGCCAGCAGCTACCAGGACAGCGCCATGGGCTACACCTTC. It is translated as CASSYQDSAMGYTF.

The chain joins TRBV28 to TRBJ2-1; D is undetermined. Germline values: CDR1 MDHEN, CDR2 SYDVKM. V lost 7 bases to trimming and J lost 3 bases, with 7 bases between them. The CDR3 runs to 12 residues. The CDR3 nucleotides read TGTGCCAGCACATCTGGCTACAATGAGCAGTTCTTC. Its translation: CASTSGYNEQFF. The entire variable domain, with the rest obtained from reference TRBV28 and TRBJ2-1, is as follows: DVKVTQSSRYLVKRTGEKVFLECVQDMDHENMFWYRQDPGLGLRLIYFSYDVKMKEKGDIPEGYSVSREKKERFSLILESASTNQTSMYLCASTSGYNEQFFGPGTRLTVL.

This clonotype showed up just a few times. The chain joins TRBV10-3 to TRBJ1-1, with D possibly matching TRBD1 (5 bases). The V gene's germline CDR1 is ENHRY and CDR2 SYGVKD. CDR3 length equals 14 residues. V dropped 0 bases and J dropped 5 bases, with 10 bases sitting between them. The CDR3 sequence: CAISESMGGTEAFF. The CDR3 region has the DNA TGTGCCATCAGTGAGTCTATGGGGGGTACTGAAGCTTTCTTT.

The CDR3 region has the DNA TGCGCCAGCAGCCAAGACCACATGGCGGAAAGCTCCTACAATGAGCAGTTCTTC. Its translation is CASSQDHMAESSYNEQFF. V is TRBV4-3 and J is TRBJ2-1; no reliable D call. CDR1 and CDR2 (germline): LGHNA, YSLEER. V gave up 0 bases and J gave up 0 bases, with 15 bases separating them. This CDR3 is 18 amino acids long.